This T cell receptor beta chain was identified in a study of blood T cell repertoires in COVID-19. Those enrolled, adults aged 18 to 89 years, came from about 24 US areas. Trimming shortened V by 3 bases and J by 2 bases, and 14 bases separated the two germline ends. The CDR3 totals 16 residues. Germline lookup yields CDR1 KGHSH and CDR2 LQKENI. This clone was counted a few times. Clones were sequenced by immunoSEQ multiplex PCR, and TCRdb holds only the in-frame ones, with some missing. There are approximately 180,000 clones in the sample; roughly nine tenths occur only once, and under 3% lies in the top ten.

This sequence originates from a woman in her thirties or forties with acute COVID-19. The sequencing input was PBMCs or T cells enriched from blood (not recorded which). J is TRBJ1-5 and V is TRBV18; D unresolved. This chain's CDR3 is CASSPLGVGGNQPQHF. In nucleotides, the CDR3 is TGTGCCAGCTCACCTCTAGGCGTCGGAGGCAATCAGCCCCAGCATTTT.